The 10 T cell receptor beta chains presented below share a single source sample, sequenced in a study of T cell responses to AZD1222 COVID-19 vaccine (dated by TCRdb to the early 2020s). Library prep was done by the immunoSEQ multiplex PCR assay. TCRdb obtained this table from immuneACCESS and retained in-frame rearrangements with V and J assigned. These tables miss some clones; where compared with another copy, unresolved V genes account for less than half of the shortfall, and the remainder is unexplained. Within this sample are 90,000 to 120,000 clones, with approximately 90% of them counted one time only. Approximately 4% of the sample comes from the top ten. The time point label corresponds to: baseline before first vaccination. The sequencing used peripheral blood, collected on day 0 of AZD1222 vaccination. The receptors originated from an adult in good health.

The chain joins TRBV3-1 (or the pseudogene TRBV3-2) to TRBJ1-1; no firm D call. Germline lookup yields CDR1 LGHDT and CDR2 YNNKEL (reference sequence). With 1 base removed from V and 5 bases from J, the gap between germline ends came to 14 bases. The CDR3 has 15 amino acids. The DNA for the CDR3 is TGTGCCAGCAGCCAAGTGTTCAGGAGTGGGACTGAAGCTTTCTTT. Encoded protein: CASSQVFRSGTEAFF.

The rearrangement uses TRBV6-5 and TRBJ2-2; 9 nucleotides line up with TRBD1. The germline CDR1 and CDR2 sequences are MNHEY and SVGAGI. The CDR3 is 14 residues long. The V and J ends lost 7 bases and 4 bases, in that order; junction bases with no gene match: 4. The CDR3 bases are TGTGCCAGCAACGGACAGGGGTCCACCGGGGAGCTGTTTTTT. This encodes CASNGQGSTGELFF.

This chain connects TRBV19 to TRBJ2-3; 9 nucleotides align to TRBD1. The CDR3 covers 15 residues. Per germline, CDR1 LNHDA and CDR2 SQIVND (reference sequence). The junction had 13 bases not matched to a gene; V was cut back by 9 bases and J by 6 bases. The CDR3: CASRRGGTGKDTQYF. The CDR3 DNA is TGTGCCAGCCGGCGAGGGGGGACAGGGAAGGATACGCAGTATTTT.

The rearrangement uses TRBV7-9 and TRBJ1-5, with D possibly matching TRBD1 (6 bases). This CDR3 has 17 residues. Trimming shortened V by 3 bases and J by 1 base, and 16 bases separated the two germline ends. Germline V gene lookup returns CDR1 SEHNR and CDR2 FQNEAQ (reference sequence). CDR3 loop: CASSFTSGEGSNQPQHF. In DNA form, the CDR3 reads TGTGCCAGCAGCTTCACCTCAGGGGAGGGGAGCAATCAGCCCCAGCATTTT.

The CDR3, as DNA: TGTGCCAGCAGCTTGAGTCGAGGCGAAAAACTGTTTTTT. Protein: CASSLSRGEKLFF. The V gene is TRBV5-8, the J gene TRBJ1-4; D not certain. Trimming pared 1 base from V and 8 bases from J, leaving 9 bases between. This CDR3 region has 13 residues. Germline values: CDR1 SGHTS, CDR2 YDEGEE. Looking up the rest from reference TRBV5-8 and TRBJ1-4 gives the full variable domain: EAGVTQSPTHLIKTRGQQATLRCSPISGHTSVYWYQQALGLGLQFLLWYDEGEERNRGNFPPRFSGRQFPNYSSELNVNALELEDSALYLCASSLSRGEKLFFGSGTQLSVL.

The V gene is TRBV4-3, the J gene TRBJ2-1; 9 nucleotides line up with TRBD2. The CDR3 sequence is 21 residues long. The germline gives CDR1 LGHNA, CDR2 YSLEER. The trim removed 3 bases at V and 0 bases at J, leaving 18 bases unmatched. CDR3 protein: CASSQGLWVAGAISSYNEQFF. In DNA form, the CDR3 reads TGCGCCAGCAGCCAGGGGCTCTGGGTAGCGGGGGCCATTTCCTCCTACAATGAGCAGTTCTTC.

The chain recombines TRBV9 with TRBJ1-1, with 7 bases matching TRBD1. The CDR3 is 13 residues long. Trimming at V came to 3 bases and at J to 4 bases, leaving 3 bases not matched to a gene. Germline V gives CDR1 SGDLS, CDR2 YYNGEE. The CDR3 is CASSAGGLTEAFF. Here the CDR3 DNA reads TGTGCCAGCAGCGCAGGGGGACTCACTGAAGCTTTCTTT. Filled out from reference TRBV9 and TRBJ1-1, the complete variable domain reads DSGVTQTPKHLITATGQRVTLRCSPRSGDLSVYWYQQSLDQGLQFLIQYYNGEERAKGNILERFSAQQFPDLHSELNLSSLELGDSALYFCASSAGGLTEAFFGQGTRLTVV.

The rearrangement links TRBV18 to TRBJ2-1; weak D call: TRBD2 (5 bases). V was shortened by 3 bases and J by 9 bases, with 21 bases between the two germline ends. The CDR3 spans 16 residues. Looked up from germline, CDR1 is KGHSH and CDR2 is LQKENI. CDR3: CASSPLAEAGGGEQFF. In nucleotides, the CDR3 is TGTGCCAGCTCACCTCTTGCAGAGGCGGGCGGCGGTGAGCAGTTCTTC.

Regarding this clone: The junction shows a germline mismatch at one end, possibly a read error. The chain is built from TRBV7-6 and TRBJ2-6; 11 nucleotides agree with TRBD1. This CDR3 has 18 amino acids. The V gene's germline CDR1 is SGHVS and CDR2 FNYEAQ. The CDR3 region has the DNA TGTGCCAGCACCTTAGGGGGGACAGGGGGCTCTGGGGCCAACGTCCTGACTTTC. It codes for CASTLGGTGGSGANVLTF.

The chain links TRBV5-5 to TRBJ2-2; D possibly corresponds to TRBD1 (5 bases). Germline-derived CDR1 and CDR2 are SGHKS and YYEKEE (reference sequence). The V end lost 2 bases, the J end lost 5 bases, and 13 bases lay between the germline ends. This CDR3 region has 15 residues. CDR3 protein: CASSFKAGWTGELFF. CDR3 nucleotide sequence: TGTGCCAGCAGCTTTAAGGCAGGGTGGACCGGGGAGCTGTTTTTT.